The sequence of this T cell receptor beta chain was determined in a study of blood T cell repertoires in COVID-19. Study at large: COVID-19 samples, acute and convalescent, were from the United States, Italy and Spain. PBMCs, B-cell-depleted T cells, or T cells provided the cDNA or gDNA that made up the material.

Patients of the Seattle cohort, enrolled during active infection, were followed longitudinally. Authors' analysis steps: Cell counts per sample came from amplifying reference gene primers. TCRdb's copy holds only in-frame clones and misses some; the assay was immunoSEQ multiplex PCR. V and J calls and clone size are given by that table; D and trimming were obtained from the DNA. The repertoire has around 310,000 clones, 90% of them found once; the top ten carry around 0.97%. After removal of 6 bases from V and 8 bases from J, the junction contained 9 bases not matched to a gene. The CDR3 consists of 13 residues. Germline CDR1 and CDR2: MNHEY and SVGAGI.

This receptor was identified in a woman in her thirties or forties with COVID-19, enrolled during active disease. The chain employs TRBV6-5 and TRBJ1-2; 7 bases fit TRBD1. Sequenced input: peripheral blood. CDR3 protein: CASSLASGGGYTF. The CDR3 DNA reads TGTGCCAGCAGCCTTGCATCAGGGGGAGGCTACACCTTC.